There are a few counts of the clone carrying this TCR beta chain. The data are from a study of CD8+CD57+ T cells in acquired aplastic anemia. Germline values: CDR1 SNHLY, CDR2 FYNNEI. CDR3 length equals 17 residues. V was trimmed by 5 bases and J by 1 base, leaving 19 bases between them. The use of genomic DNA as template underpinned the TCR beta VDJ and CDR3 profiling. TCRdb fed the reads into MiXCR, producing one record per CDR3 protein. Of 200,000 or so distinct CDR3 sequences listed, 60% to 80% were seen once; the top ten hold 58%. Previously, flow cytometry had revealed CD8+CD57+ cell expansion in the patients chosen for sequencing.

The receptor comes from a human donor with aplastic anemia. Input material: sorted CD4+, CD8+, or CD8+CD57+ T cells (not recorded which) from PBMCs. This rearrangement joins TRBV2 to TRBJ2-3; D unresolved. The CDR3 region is CASSPFSRLVRTDTQYF. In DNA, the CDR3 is TGTGCCAGCAGTCCGTTTAGCAGGCTAGTCCGCACAGATACGCAGTATTTT.